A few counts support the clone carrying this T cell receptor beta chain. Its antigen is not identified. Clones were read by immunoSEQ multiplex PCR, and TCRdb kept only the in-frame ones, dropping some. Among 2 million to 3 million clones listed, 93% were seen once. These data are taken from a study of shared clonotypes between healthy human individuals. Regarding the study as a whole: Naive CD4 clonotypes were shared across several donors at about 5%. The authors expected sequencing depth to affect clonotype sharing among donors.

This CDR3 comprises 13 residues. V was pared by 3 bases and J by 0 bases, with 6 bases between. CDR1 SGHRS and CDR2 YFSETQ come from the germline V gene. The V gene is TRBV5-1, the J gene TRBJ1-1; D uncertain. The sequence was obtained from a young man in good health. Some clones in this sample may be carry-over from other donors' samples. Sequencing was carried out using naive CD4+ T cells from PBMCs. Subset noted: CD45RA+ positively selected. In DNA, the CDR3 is TGCGCCAGCAGCTACACGCTGAACACTGAAGCTTTCTTT. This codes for CASSYTLNTEAFF.